This TCR beta chain derives from a study of T cells in Graves' hyperthyroidism and ophthalmopathy. RNA transcripts provided the source from which TCR beta CDR3 regions were amplified. First-round RT-PCR of the TCR CDR3 relied on the HTBI primer set. TCRdb reprocessed the multiplex PCR reads via MiXCR and lists one record per CDR3 protein. This table holds fewer than 110,000 distinct CDR3 sequences, 47% found once. The CDR3 extends over 16 amino acids. The trim removed 3 bases at V and 6 bases at J, leaving 11 bases unmatched. Germline CDR1 is LNHDA and CDR2 is SQIVND (reference sequence). As concerns this clonotype: Its target is not known.

Study-wide findings and caveats: Most thyroid clonotypes that were expanded above 0.001 also turned up in blood. Ophthalmopathy onset followed model prediction by a median approximately 6.2 months.

The sample comprised blood. The origin of this receptor is a man aged 35 to 55 with Graves' hyperthyroidism. The chain couples TRBV19 to TRBJ1-2, with 9 bases fitting TRBD1. The CDR3 loop is CASSISWDDRGDGYTF. The DNA of the CDR3 is TGTGCCAGTAGTATCTCCTGGGACGACAGGGGGGATGGCTACACCTTC.